This T cell receptor beta chain was captured by sequencing in a study of shared clonotypes between healthy human individuals. Method: immunoSEQ multiplex PCR; TCRdb's copy keeps in-frame clones and lacks some. Altogether roughly 1,500,000 clones are present, under 99% being singletons, with the ten largest covering roughly 0.45%. V was pared by 6 bases and J by 5 bases, with 15 bases between. Per germline, CDR1 MNHEY and CDR2 SVGAGI. The CDR3 length is 14 residues. The sequenced material came from naive CD4+ T cells sorted from blood. This sample's subset: CD45RA+ positively selected. V and J are TRBV6-5 and TRBJ2-3; D gene unclear. The source of this sequence is a man aged 30 to 45 in good health. The CDR3, as DNA: TGTGCCAGCAGCTCCGGCCACCCCCGAGATACGCAGTATTTT. It translates to CASSSGHPRDTQYF.